This T cell receptor beta chain was identified during a study of cytomegalovirus exposure and HLA in healthy donors. General study points: The study assumed roughly uniform donor sequencing depth for presence/absence analyses.

Primers included in the PCR were 60 Vbeta and 13 Jbeta primers. Authors' processing steps: Later, roughly 86 million unique TCR beta chains were counted in an analysis, and 8.5 million to 13 million of them were shared. Sequencing was performed with immunoSEQ multiplex PCR; in TCRdb, only in-frame clones are kept and a portion is missing. From that table come the V and J calls and clone size; the DNA was used to work out D and trimming. Of 110,000 or so clones listed, approximately 83% were seen once; the top ten hold 6.1%. Details on this clone: Its antigen is unidentified.

The CDR3 sequence is 14 residues long. With 5 bases removed from V and 5 bases from J, the gap between germline ends came to 13 bases. Germline lookup yields CDR1 KGHSH and CDR2 LQKENI. The chain recombines TRBV18 with TRBJ1-3; D gene uncertain. The sequence derives from a man aged 18-30 years in good health and CMV-seronegative. Sequencing input: PBMCs. The CDR3 region has the DNA TGTGCCAGCTCAGGAGGCTCAACCAGAAACACCATATATTTT. It is translated as CASSGGSTRNTIYF. The full variable domain, with the rest looked up from reference TRBV18 and TRBJ1-3, is NAGVMQNPRHLVRRRGQEARLRCSPMKGHSHVYWYRQLPEEGLKFMVYLQKENIIDESGMPKERFSAEFPKEGPSILRIQQVVRGDSAAYFCASSGGSTRNTIYFGEGSWLTVV.